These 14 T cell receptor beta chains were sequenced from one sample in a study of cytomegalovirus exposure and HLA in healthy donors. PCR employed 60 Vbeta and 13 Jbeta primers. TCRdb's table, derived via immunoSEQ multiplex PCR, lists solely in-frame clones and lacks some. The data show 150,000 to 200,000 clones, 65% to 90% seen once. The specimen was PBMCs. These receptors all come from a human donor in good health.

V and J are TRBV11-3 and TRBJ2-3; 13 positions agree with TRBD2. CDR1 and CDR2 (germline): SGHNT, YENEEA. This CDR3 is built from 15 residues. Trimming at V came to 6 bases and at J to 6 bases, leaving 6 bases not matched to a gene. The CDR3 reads CASSRLAGGRDTQYF. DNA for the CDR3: TGTGCCAGCAGTCGACTAGCGGGGGGTAGGGATACGCAGTATTTT.

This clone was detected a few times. CDR3 loop: CASSGGLAGDETQYF. CDR3 sequence (DNA): TGTGCCAGCAGCGGGGGACTAGCGGGGGACGAGACCCAGTACTTC. The chain has TRBV7-7 and TRBJ2-5, with 14 bases identical to TRBD2. Germline loops: CDR1 SSHAT, CDR2 FNYEAQ (reference sequence). CDR3 length equals 15 residues. V dropped 5 bases and J dropped 5; count of bases not matched to a gene: 4. Combining the CDR3 with reference TRBV7-7 and TRBJ2-5 gives the whole variable domain GAGVSQSPRYKVTKRGQDVTLRCDPISSHATLYWYQQALGQGPEFLTYFNYEAQPDKSGLPSDRFSAERPEGSISTLTIQRTEQRDSAMYRCASSGGLAGDETQYFGPGTRLLVL.

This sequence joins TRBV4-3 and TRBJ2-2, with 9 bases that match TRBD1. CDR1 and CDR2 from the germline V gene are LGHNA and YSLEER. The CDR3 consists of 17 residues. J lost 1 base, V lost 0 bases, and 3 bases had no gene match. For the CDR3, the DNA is TGCGCCAGCAGCCAAGATGGGGGACAGGGGAACACCGGGGAGCTGTTTTTT. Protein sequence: CASSQDGGQGNTGELFF.

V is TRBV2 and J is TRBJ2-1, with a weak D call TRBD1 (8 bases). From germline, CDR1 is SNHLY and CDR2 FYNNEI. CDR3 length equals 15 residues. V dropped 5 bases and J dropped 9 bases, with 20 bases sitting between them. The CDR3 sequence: CASSLQGGVIGEQFF. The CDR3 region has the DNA TGTGCCAGCAGTTTACAGGGGGGGGTAATTGGTGAGCAGTTCTTC.

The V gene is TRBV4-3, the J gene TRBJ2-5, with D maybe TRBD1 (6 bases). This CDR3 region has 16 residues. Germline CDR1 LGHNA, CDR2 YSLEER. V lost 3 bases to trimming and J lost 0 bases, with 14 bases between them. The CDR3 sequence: CASSQYRDRYQETQYF. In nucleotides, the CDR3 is TGCGCCAGCAGCCAGTATCGTGACAGGTACCAAGAGACCCAGTACTTC.

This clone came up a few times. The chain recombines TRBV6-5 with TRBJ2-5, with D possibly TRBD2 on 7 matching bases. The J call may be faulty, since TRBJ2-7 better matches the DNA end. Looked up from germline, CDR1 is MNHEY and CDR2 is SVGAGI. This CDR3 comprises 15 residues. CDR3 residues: CASSYGGGASYEQYF. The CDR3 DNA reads TGTGCCAGCAGTTACGGCGGGGGCGCCTCCTACGAGCAGTACTTC.

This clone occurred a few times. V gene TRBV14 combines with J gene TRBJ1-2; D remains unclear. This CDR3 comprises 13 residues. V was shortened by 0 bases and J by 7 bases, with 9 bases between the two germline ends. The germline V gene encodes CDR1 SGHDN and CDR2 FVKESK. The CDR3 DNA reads TGTGCCAGCAGCCAAGATGGCAGAAGTGGCTACACCTTC. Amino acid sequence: CASSQDGRSGYTF.

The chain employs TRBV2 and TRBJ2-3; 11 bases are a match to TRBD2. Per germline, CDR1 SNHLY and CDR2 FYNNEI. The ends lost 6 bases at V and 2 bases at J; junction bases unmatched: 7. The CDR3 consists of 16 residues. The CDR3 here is CASSATSGGHTDTQYF. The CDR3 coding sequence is TGTGCCAGCAGCGCAACTAGCGGGGGTCACACAGATACGCAGTATTTT. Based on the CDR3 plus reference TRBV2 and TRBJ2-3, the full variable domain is EPEVTQTPSHQVTQMGQEVILRCVPISNHLYFYWYRQILGQKVEFLVSFYNNEISEKSEIFDDQFSVERPDGSNFTLKIRSTKLEDSAMYFCASSATSGGHTDTQYFGPGTRLTVL.

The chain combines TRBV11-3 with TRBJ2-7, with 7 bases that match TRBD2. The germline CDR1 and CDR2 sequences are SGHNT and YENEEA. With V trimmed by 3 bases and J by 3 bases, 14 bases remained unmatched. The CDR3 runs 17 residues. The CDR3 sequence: CASSFKGMGGANYEQYF. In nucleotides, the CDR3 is TGTGCCAGCAGCTTTAAGGGAATGGGAGGGGCGAACTACGAGCAGTACTTC.

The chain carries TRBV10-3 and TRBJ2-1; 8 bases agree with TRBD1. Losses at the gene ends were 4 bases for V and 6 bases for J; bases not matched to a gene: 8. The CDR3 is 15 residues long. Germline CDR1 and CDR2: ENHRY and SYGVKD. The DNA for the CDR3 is TGTGCCATCAGTGTTACCGGGACAGGTCTCAATGAGCAGTTCTTC. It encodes CAISVTGTGLNEQFF.

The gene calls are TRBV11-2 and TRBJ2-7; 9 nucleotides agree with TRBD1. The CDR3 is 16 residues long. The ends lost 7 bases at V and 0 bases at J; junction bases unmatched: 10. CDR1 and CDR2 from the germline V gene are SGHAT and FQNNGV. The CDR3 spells CASTQDGQGLSYEQYF. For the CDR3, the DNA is TGTGCCAGCACCCAAGACGGACAGGGGCTCTCCTACGAGCAGTACTTC.

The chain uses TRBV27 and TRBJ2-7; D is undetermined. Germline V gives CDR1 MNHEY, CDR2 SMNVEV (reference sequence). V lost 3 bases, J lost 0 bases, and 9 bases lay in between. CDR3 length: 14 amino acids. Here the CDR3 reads CASSFGGISYEQYF. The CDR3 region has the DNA TGTGCCAGCAGTTTTGGCGGAATCTCCTACGAGCAGTACTTC.

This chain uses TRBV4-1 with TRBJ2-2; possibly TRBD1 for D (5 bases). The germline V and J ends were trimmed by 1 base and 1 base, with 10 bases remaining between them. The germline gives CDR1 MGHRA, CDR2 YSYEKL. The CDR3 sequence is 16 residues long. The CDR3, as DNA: TGCGCCAGCAGCCAAGGACAGTCTTTGAACACCGGGGAGCTGTTTTTT. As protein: CASSQGQSLNTGELFF.

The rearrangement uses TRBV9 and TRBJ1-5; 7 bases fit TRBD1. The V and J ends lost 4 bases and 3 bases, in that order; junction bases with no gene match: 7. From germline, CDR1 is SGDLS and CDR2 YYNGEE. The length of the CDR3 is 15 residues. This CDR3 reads CASSITGVVNQPQHF. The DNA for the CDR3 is TGTGCCAGCAGCATTACAGGGGTCGTCAATCAGCCCCAGCATTTT.